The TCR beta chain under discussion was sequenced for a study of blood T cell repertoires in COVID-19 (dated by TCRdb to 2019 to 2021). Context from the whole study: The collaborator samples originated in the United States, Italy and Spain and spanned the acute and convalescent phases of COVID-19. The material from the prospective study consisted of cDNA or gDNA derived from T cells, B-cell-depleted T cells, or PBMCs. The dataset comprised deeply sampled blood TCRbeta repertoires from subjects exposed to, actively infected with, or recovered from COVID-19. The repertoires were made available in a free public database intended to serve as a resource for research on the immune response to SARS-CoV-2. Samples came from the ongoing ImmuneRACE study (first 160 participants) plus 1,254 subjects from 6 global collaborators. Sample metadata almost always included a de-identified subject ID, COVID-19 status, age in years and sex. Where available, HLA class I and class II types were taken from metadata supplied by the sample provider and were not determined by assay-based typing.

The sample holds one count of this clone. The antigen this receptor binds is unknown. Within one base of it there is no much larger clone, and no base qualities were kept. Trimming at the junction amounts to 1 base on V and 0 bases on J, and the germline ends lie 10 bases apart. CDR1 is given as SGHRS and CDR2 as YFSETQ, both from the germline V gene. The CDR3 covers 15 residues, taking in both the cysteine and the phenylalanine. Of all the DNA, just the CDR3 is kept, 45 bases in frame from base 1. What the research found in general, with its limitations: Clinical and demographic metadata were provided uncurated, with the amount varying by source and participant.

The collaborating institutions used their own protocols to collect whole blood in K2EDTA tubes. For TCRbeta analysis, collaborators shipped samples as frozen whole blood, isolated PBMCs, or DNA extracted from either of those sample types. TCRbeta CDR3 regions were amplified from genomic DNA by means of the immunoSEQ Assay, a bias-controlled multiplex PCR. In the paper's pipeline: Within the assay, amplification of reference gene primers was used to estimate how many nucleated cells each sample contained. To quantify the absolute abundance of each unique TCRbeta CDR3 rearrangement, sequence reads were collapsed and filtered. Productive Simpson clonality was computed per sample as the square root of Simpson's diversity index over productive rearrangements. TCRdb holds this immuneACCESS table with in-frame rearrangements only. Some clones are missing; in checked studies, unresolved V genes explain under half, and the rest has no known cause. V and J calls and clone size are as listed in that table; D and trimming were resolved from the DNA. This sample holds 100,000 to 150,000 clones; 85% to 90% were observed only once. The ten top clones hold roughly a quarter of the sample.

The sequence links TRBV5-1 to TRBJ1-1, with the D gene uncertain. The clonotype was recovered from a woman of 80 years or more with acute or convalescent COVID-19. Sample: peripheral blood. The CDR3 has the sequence CASSLSGNVNTEAFF. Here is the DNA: TGCGCCAGCAGCTTGTCGGGGAACGTGAACACTGAAGCTTTCTTT.